Listed below are T cell receptor beta chains from one sample, sequenced in a study of T cells after posttransplantation cyclophosphamide. Sequenced by immunoSEQ multiplex PCR; TCRdb stores in-frame clones only, minus some. The sample contains tens of thousands of clones, 92% of which appear only once. Specimen: PBMCs. The source of these receptors is a woman between 50 and 59 years old in good health and a related stem cell transplant donor. Both conserved end residues are part of each CDR3. A D gene is named only where the DNA matches it firmly.

D: .; V: TRBV11-3; J: TRBJ2-1; CDR3: CASSASRNEQFF; DNA: TGTGCCAGCAGCGCGAGTAGAAATGAGCAGTTCTTC
D: .; V: TRBV6-4; J: TRBJ1-6; CDR3: CARRRPPGDSPLHF; DNA: TGTGCCAGGAGGCGGCCACCGGGAGATTCACCCCTCCACTTT
D: .; V: TRBV19; J: TRBJ2-7; CDR3: CASSITAGDYEQYF; DNA: TGTGCCAGTAGTATCACGGCAGGGGACTACGAGCAGTACTTC
D: .; V: TRBV5-1; J: TRBJ1-1; CDR3: CASRLVEGSGTEAFF; DNA: TGCGCCAGCCGCTTGGTTGAGGGATCGGGCACTGAAGCTTTCTTT
D: .; V: TRBV9; J: TRBJ2-7; CDR3: CASSQGHEQYF; DNA: TGTGCCAGTTCCCAGGGCCACGAGCAGTACTTC
D: TRBD1; V: TRBV30; J: TRBJ2-7; CDR3: CAWRRQGASSYEQYF; DNA: TGTGCCTGGCGTCGACAGGGGGCTTCGTCCTACGAGCAGTACTTC
D: .; V: TRBV5-4; J: TRBJ2-1; CDR3: CASSADNNNEQFF; DNA: TGTGCCAGCAGCGCGGACAATAACAATGAGCAGTTCTTC
D: .; V: TRBV28; J: TRBJ2-2; CDR3: CASTGSTGELFF; DNA: TGTGCCAGCACGGGGTCCACCGGGGAGCTGTTTTTT
D: TRBD2; V: TRBV5-6; J: TRBJ2-3; CDR3: CASSSYSGRGTQYF; DNA: TGTGCCAGCAGCTCGTATTCCGGGAGGGGAACGCAGTATTTT
D: .; V: TRBV5-8; J: TRBJ1-2; CDR3: CASSLGQIYGYTF; DNA: TGTGCCAGCAGCTTGGGGCAGATCTATGGCTACACCTTC
D: TRBD1; V: TRBV2; J: TRBJ1-6; CDR3: CASNRGHPPLHF; DNA: TGTGCCAGTAACAGGGGTCATCCACCCCTCCACTTT
D: .; V: TRBV5-1; J: TRBJ2-1; CDR3: CASSLGSTGNEQFF; DNA: TGCGCCAGCAGCTTGGGATCGACAGGCAATGAGCAGTTCTTC
D: TRBD1; V: TRBV18; J: TRBJ1-6; CDR3: CASSQDRVNSPLHF; DNA: TGTGCCAGCTCACAAGACAGGGTAAATTCACCCCTCCACTTT
D: TRBD1; V: TRBV2; J: TRBJ1-1; CDR3: CASDTDRGSLNTEAFF; DNA: TGTGCCAGCGACACTGACAGGGGGTCACTGAACACTGAAGCTTTCTTT
D: .; V: TRBV7-9; J: TRBJ2-1; CDR3: CASSPSLNFEQFF; DNA: TGTGCCAGCAGCCCAAGCTTAAATTTCGAACAGTTCTTC
D: .; V: TRBV6-6; J: TRBJ1-5; CDR3: CASSLPPTGSEKPQHF; DNA: TGTGCCAGCAGCCTACCTCCTACAGGGAGTGAGAAGCCCCAGCATTTT
D: TRBD2; V: TRBV7-2; J: TRBJ2-5; CDR3: CASSSGLAGEGETQYF; DNA: TGTGCCAGCAGCTCGGGACTAGCGGGAGAGGGAGAGACCCAGTACTTC
D: TRBD1; V: TRBV11-3; J: TRBJ1-1; CDR3: CASSPRTGYRGTEAFF; DNA: TGTGCCAGCAGCCCCAGGACAGGGTATCGGGGCACTGAAGCTTTCTTT
D: .; V: TRBV27; J: TRBJ2-7; CDR3: CASSLKREAGATYEQYF; DNA: TGTGCCAGCAGTTTAAAAAGGGAAGCAGGGGCGACCTACGAGCAGTACTTC
D: .; V: TRBV5-1; J: TRBJ1-3; CDR3: CASSLEGGGPPISGNTIYF; DNA: TGCGCCAGCAGCTTGGAGGGTGGAGGGCCTCCAATCTCTGGAAACACCATATATTTT